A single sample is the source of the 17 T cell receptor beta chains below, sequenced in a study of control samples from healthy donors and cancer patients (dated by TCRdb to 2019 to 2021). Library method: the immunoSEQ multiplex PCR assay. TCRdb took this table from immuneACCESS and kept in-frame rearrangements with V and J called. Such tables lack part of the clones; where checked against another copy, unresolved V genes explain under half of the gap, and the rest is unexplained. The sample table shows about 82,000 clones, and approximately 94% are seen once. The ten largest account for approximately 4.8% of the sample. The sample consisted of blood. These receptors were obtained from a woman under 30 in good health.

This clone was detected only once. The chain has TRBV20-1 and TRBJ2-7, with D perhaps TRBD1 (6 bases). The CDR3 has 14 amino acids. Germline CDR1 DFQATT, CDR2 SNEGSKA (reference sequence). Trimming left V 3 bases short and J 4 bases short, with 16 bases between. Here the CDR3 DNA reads TGCAGTGCTAGTAACAGGGAGAGTTCTTACGAGCAGTACTTC. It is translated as CSASNRESSYEQYF.

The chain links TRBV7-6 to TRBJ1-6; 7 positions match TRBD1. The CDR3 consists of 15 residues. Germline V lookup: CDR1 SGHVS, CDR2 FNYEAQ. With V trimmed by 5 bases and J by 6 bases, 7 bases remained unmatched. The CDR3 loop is CASSLNRGGNSPLHF. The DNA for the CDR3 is TGTGCCAGCAGCCTAAACAGGGGCGGTAATTCACCCCTCCACTTT.

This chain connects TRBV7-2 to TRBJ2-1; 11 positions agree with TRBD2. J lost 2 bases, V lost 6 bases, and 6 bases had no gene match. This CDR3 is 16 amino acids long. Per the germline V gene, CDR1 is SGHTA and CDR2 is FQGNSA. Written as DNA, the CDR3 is TGTGCCAGCAGAACTACTAGCGGGAGTACCTACAATGAGCAGTTCTTC. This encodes CASRTTSGSTYNEQFF.

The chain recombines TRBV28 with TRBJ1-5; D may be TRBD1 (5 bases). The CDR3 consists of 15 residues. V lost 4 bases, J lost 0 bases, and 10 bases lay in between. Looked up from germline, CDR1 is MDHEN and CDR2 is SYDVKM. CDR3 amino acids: CASSSRQTSNQPQHF. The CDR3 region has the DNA TGTGCCAGCAGTTCGCGACAGACTAGCAATCAGCCCCAGCATTTT.

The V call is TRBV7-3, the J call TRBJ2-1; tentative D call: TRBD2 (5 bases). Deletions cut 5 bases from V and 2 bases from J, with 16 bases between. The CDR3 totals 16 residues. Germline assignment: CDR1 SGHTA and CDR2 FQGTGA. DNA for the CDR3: TGTGCCAGCAGCCGCATATATTCGGGGACCTACAATGAGCAGTTCTTC. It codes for CASSRIYSGTYNEQFF.

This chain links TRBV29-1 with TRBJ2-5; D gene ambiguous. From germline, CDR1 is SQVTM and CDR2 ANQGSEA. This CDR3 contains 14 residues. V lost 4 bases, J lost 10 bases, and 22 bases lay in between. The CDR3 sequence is CSVVLGISLSGQYF. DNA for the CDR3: TGCAGCGTTGTTTTGGGCATAAGTCTTTCGGGCCAGTACTTC. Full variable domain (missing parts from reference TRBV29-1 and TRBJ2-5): SAVISQKPSRDICQRGTSLTIQCQVDSQVTMMFWYRQQPGQSLTLIATANQGSEATYESGFVIDKFPISRPNLTFSTLTVSNMSPEDSSIYLCSVVLGISLSGQYFGPGTRLLVL.

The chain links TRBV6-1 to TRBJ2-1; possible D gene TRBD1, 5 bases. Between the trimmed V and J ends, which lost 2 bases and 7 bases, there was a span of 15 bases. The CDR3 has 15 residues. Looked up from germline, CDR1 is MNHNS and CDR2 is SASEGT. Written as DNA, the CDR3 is TGTGCCAGCAGTGAACGGCTCTCAGGGCAAAATGAGCAGTTCTTC. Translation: CASSERLSGQNEQFF.

The CDR3 reads CASSYAGQVNSPLHF. The CDR3 nucleotides read TGCGCCAGCAGCTACGCGGGACAGGTGAATTCACCCCTCCACTTT. The V and J genes are TRBV5-1 and TRBJ1-6; 8 nucleotides agree with TRBD1. The V and J ends lost 3 bases and 7 bases, in that order; junction bases with no gene match: 6. CDR1 and CDR2 (germline): SGHRS, YFSETQ. There are 15 residues in the CDR3.

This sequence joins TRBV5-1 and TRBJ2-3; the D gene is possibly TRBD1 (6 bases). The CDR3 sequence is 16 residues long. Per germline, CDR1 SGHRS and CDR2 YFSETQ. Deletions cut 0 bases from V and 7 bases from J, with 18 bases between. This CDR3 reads CASSLGQVQSRNTQYF. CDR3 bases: TGCGCCAGCAGCTTGGGACAGGTCCAGAGTCGAAATACGCAGTATTTT.

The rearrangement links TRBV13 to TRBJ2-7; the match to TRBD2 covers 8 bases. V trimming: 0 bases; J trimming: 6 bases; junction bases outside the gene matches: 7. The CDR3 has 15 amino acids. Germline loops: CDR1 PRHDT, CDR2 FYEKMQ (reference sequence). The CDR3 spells CASSLGRPAGAEQYF. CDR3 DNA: TGTGCCAGCAGCTTAGGCCGCCCAGCGGGAGCCGAGCAGTACTTC.

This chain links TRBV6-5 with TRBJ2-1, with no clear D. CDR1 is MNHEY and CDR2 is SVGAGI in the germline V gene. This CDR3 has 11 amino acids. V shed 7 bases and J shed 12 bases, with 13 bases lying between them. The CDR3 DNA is TGTGCCAGCACCCTCAAAACAGCGCAGTTCTTC. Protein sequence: CASTLKTAQFF.

The CDR3 nucleotides are TGCGCCAGCAGCTTGGTGGGGTCACTAGCCAAAAACATTCAGTACTTC. It is translated as CASSLVGSLAKNIQYF. The chain couples TRBV5-1 to TRBJ2-4; D gene unclear. Trimming pared 0 bases from V and 0 bases from J, leaving 10 bases between. CDR1 and CDR2 from the germline V gene are SGHRS and YFSETQ. This CDR3 has 16 residues.

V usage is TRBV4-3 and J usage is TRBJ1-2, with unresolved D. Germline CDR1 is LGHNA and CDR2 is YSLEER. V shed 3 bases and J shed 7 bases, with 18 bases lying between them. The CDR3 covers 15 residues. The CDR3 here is CASSHEGLNGGGYTF. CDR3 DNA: TGCGCCAGCAGCCATGAAGGACTCAACGGCGGTGGCTACACCTTC.

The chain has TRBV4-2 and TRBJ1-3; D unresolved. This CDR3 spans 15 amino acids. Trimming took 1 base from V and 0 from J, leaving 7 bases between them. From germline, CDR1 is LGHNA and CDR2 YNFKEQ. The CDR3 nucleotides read TGTGCCAGCAGCCAAGCACAGAGCTCTGGAAACACCATATATTTT. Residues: CASSQAQSSGNTIYF.

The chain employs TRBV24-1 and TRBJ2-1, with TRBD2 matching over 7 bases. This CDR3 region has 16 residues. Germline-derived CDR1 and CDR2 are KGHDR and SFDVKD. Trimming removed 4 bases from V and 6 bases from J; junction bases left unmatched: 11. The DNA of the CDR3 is TGTGCCACCAGTGACACTGGGGGAGGGCCGTTCAATGAGCAGTTCTTC. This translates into CATSDTGGGPFNEQFF.

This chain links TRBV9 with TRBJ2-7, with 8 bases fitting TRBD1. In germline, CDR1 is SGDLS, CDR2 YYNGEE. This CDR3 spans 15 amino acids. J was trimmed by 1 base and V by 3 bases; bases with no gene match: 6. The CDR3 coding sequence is TGTGCCAGCAGCGAAAAGGACAGGGCTTCCTACGAGCAGTACTTC. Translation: CASSEKDRASYEQYF.

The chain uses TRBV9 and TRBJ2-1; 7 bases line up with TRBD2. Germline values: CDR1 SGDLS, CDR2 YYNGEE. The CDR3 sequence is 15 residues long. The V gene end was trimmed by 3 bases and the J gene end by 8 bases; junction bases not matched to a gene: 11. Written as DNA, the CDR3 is TGTGCCAGCAGCGAGGGCTGGCGGGAGAATTATGAGCAGTTCTTC. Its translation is CASSEGWRENYEQFF.